One sample yielded the 18 T cell receptor beta chains listed below, sequenced in a study of shared clonotypes between healthy human individuals. Sequencing was performed with immunoSEQ multiplex PCR; in TCRdb, only in-frame clones are kept and a portion is missing. The sample lists approximately 1.5 million clones, about 98.5% occurring once. The sequenced sample consisted of naive CD4+ T cells sorted from blood. The subset here: CD45RA+ positively selected. These receptor sequences come from a man under 40 in good health.

This chain links TRBV28 with TRBJ1-3, with 8 bases aligning to TRBD1. This CDR3 is built from 16 residues. V gave up 5 bases and J gave up 4 bases; unmatched junction bases: 10. Germline CDR1 is MDHEN and CDR2 is SYDVKM. The CDR3 DNA reads TGTGCCAGCAGTCCACCCGACTGGACAGGGGGAAACACCATATATTTT. Its protein product is CASSPPDWTGGNTIYF.

This chain links TRBV27 with TRBJ2-3; 9 bases are shared with TRBD2. There are 15 residues in the CDR3. Germline V CDR1 and CDR2: MNHEY, SMNVEV (reference sequence). Trimming at V came to 5 bases and at J to 4 bases, leaving 7 bases not matched to a gene. The CDR3 nucleotides are TGTGCCAGCAGTAGCGGGGGGTTCAGGCCAGATACGCAGTATTTT. This sequence encodes CASSSGGFRPDTQYF.

The CDR3 loop reads CASSRDWANTGELFF. The DNA for the CDR3 is TGTGCCAGCAGTAGGGACTGGGCTAACACCGGGGAGCTGTTTTTT. This chain joins TRBV6-6 and TRBJ2-2, with D tentatively TRBD2 (6 bases). The CDR3 spans 15 residues. V gave up 5 bases and J gave up 2 bases, with 12 bases separating them. Germline CDR1 and CDR2: MNHNY and SVGAGI (reference sequence).

The V call is TRBV5-1, the J call TRBJ2-3, with TRBD2 matching over 7 bases. V lost 4 bases and J lost 0; bases outside the gene matches: 8. The CDR3 loop spans 16 amino acids. The germline CDR1 and CDR2 sequences are SGHRS and YFSETQ. The DNA for the CDR3 is TGCGCCAGCAGCGGCGTAGCGGGCCTAAGCACAGATACGCAGTATTTT. The encoded protein is CASSGVAGLSTDTQYF.

V usage is TRBV28 and J usage is TRBJ2-2; D call uncertain. CDR3 length: 14 amino acids. The V end was cut by 5 bases, the J end by 7 bases, with 14 bases between. Germline CDR1 is MDHEN and CDR2 is SYDVKM. CDR3 sequence (DNA): TGTGCCAGCAGTCCCCGGGCCCTCGTCGGGGAGCTGTTTTTT. The encoded protein is CASSPRALVGELFF.

V and J are TRBV6-5 and TRBJ2-5, with no clear D. The CDR3 consists of 16 residues. The germline gives CDR1 MNHEY, CDR2 SVGAGI. V lost 0 bases and J lost 2, with 13 bases in between. The CDR3 spells CASSYSGPKTQETQYF. The CDR3 DNA reads as TGTGCCAGCAGTTACTCCGGCCCCAAGACACAAGAGACCCAGTACTTC.

V gene TRBV11-3 combines with J gene TRBJ2-5; 8 nucleotides match TRBD2. V was clipped by 0 bases and J by 5 bases; unmatched bases: 2. Looked up from germline, CDR1 is SGHNT and CDR2 is YENEEA. The CDR3 has 14 amino acids. The chain's CDR3 is CASSLDASGETQYF. In DNA form, the CDR3 reads TGTGCCAGCAGCTTAGACGCTAGCGGGGAGACCCAGTACTTC.

The gene calls are TRBV19 and TRBJ2-7; 10 nucleotides agree with TRBD1. Germline CDR1 reads LNHDA; CDR2 reads SQIVND (reference sequence). Unmatched junction bases numbered 4, after V lost 5 bases and J lost 0 bases. This CDR3 is 15 amino acids long. The CDR3 spells CASSVRQGASYEQYF. Here the CDR3 DNA reads TGTGCCAGTAGTGTTCGACAGGGGGCCTCCTACGAGCAGTACTTC.

Note on this clone: Other DNA sequences in the same sample also yield this CDR3. This sequence joins TRBV7-9 and TRBJ2-7, with 9 positions matching TRBD1. The CDR3 is made up of 14 amino acids. Trimming cost V 4 bases and J 4 bases; bases outside gene matches: 5. From germline, CDR1 is SEHNR and CDR2 FQNEAQ (reference sequence). The CDR3, as DNA: TGTGCCAGCAGCTCCGGGACAGGGCTATACGAGCAGTACTTC. It specifies CASSSGTGLYEQYF.

CDR3 residues: CSTSGSFSTDTQYF. The CDR3 DNA reads as TGTTCGACTAGCGGGAGTTTTAGCACAGATACGCAGTATTTT. This chain joins TRBV30 and TRBJ2-3; the match to TRBD2 covers 12 bases. The CDR3 has 14 residues. Per germline, CDR1 GTSNPN and CDR2 SVGIG (reference sequence).

The chain has TRBV27 and TRBJ2-1, with a weak D call TRBD1 (6 bases). The CDR3 is 15 residues long. Germline lookup yields CDR1 MNHEY and CDR2 SMNVEV (reference sequence). V dropped 8 bases and J dropped 7 bases, with 21 bases sitting between them. The CDR3 region is CASRLKQGGSNEQFF. CDR3 nucleotide sequence: TGTGCCAGCCGATTAAAACAGGGCGGCTCGAATGAGCAGTTCTTC.

The J gene is TRBJ2-2, the V gene TRBV7-9; TRBD1 matches at 9 bases. Germline-derived CDR1 and CDR2 are SEHNR and FQNEAQ (reference sequence). The J segment lost 6 bases and the V segment lost 5 bases, leaving 7 bases of the junction unmatched. This CDR3 comprises 15 residues. DNA of the CDR3: TGTGCCAGCAGCCAGGACAGGGGATTGGCCGGGGAGCTGTTTTTT. It specifies CASSQDRGLAGELFF.

The chain has TRBV6-1 and TRBJ1-1; D is undetermined. Germline assignment: CDR1 MNHNS and CDR2 SASEGT. Trimming left V 2 bases short and J 8 bases short, with 12 bases between. CDR3 length: 13 amino acids. In DNA, the CDR3 is TGTGCCAGCAGTGAAACTGGAAAGGGCGAAGCTTTCTTT. Translation: CASSETGKGEAFF.

The genes are TRBV10-2 and TRBJ1-1; possible D gene TRBD1, 5 bases. Trimming removed 4 bases at V and 4 bases at J, with 10 bases between. The CDR3 totals 13 residues. CDR1 and CDR2 from the germline V gene are WSHSY and SAAADI. This chain's CDR3 is CASSGDLGTEAFF. CDR3 sequence (DNA): TGCGCCAGCAGTGGGGACTTGGGCACTGAAGCTTTCTTT.

The chain has TRBV4-2 and TRBJ2-1, with D possibly being TRBD2 (7 bases). V shed 0 bases and J shed 8 bases, with 20 bases lying between them. Per the germline V gene, CDR1 is LGHNA and CDR2 is YNFKEQ. The CDR3 totals 17 residues. CDR3 bases: TGTGCCAGCAGCCAAGAGCGTTGGCGGGAGACAGGTGATGAGCAGTTCTTC. Translated, it gives CASSQERWRETGDEQFF.

The rearrangement links TRBV10-2 to TRBJ2-1; 9 bases are a match to TRBD2. V was clipped by 6 bases and J by 5 bases; unmatched bases: 5. Germline V gene lookup returns CDR1 WSHSY and CDR2 SAAADI. The CDR3 is made up of 14 amino acids. The CDR3 is CASREGLANNEQFF. CDR3 nucleotide sequence: TGCGCCAGCAGGGAAGGACTAGCGAACAATGAGCAGTTCTTC.

The V call is TRBV7-7, the J call TRBJ2-5; the match to TRBD1 covers 9 bases. Germline values: CDR1 SSHAT, CDR2 FNYEAQ (reference sequence). Losses at the gene ends were 1 base for V and 5 bases for J; bases not matched to a gene: 8. This CDR3 region has 16 residues. CDR3 in amino acids: CASSLGFGQGWETQYF. CDR3 nucleotides: TGTGCCAGCAGCTTAGGTTTTGGACAGGGGTGGGAGACCCAGTACTTC.

The rearrangement uses TRBV7-9 and TRBJ2-7; TRBD1 matches at 12 bases. This CDR3 has 15 residues. Germline loops: CDR1 SEHNR, CDR2 FQNEAQ (reference sequence). J gave up 3 bases and V 5 bases, and 5 bases lay outside the gene matches. The CDR3 sequence is CASSPGQGALYEQYF. Written as DNA, the CDR3 is TGTGCCAGCAGCCCGGGACAGGGGGCCCTCTACGAGCAGTACTTC.